This entry is about one TCR beta chain. The data belong to a study of blood T cell repertoires in COVID-19. Repertoires were generated with immunoSEQ multiplex PCR, while TCRdb's copy carries only in-frame clones and drops some. The sample consists of 120,000 or so clones, about 92% of them appearing once. The CDR3 spans 14 residues. Germline assignment: CDR1 GTSNPN and CDR2 SVGIG (reference sequence). Trimming took off 4 bases at V and 1 base at J, with 13 bases between the two ends. The V gene is TRBV30, the J gene TRBJ2-5; D might be TRBD2 (7 bases). The sample comprised peripheral blood. The clonotype was recovered from a man aged 45-65 years with active COVID-19. The CDR3 region is CAWTGGQPQETQYF. For the CDR3, the DNA is TGTGCCTGGACCGGGGGGCAGCCCCAAGAGACCCAGTACTTC.